The 9 T cell receptor beta chains reported below all come from one sample, sequenced in a study of blood T cells in healthy people across ages. Next came a second PCR, run for roughly 6 to 11 cycles, which used a sample-barcoded 5' primer along with a J-beta primer mix. TCRdb analysed the 5' RACE reads with MiXCR anew, one entry per CDR3 protein. The sample has about 810,000 distinct CDR3 sequences; roughly 35% are singletons. Sequencing was performed on blood. The receptors here all came from a man younger than 35 in good health.

A word on this clonotype: Germline and junction disagree at one end, which may indicate a read error. V usage is TRBV4-1 and J usage is TRBJ1-4, with D possibly TRBD1 on 5 matching bases. There are 17 residues in the CDR3. Germline CDR1 reads MGHRA; CDR2 reads YSYEKL. The CDR3 protein is CVSSQDLVVSGGEKLFF. The CDR3 DNA sequence: TGCGTCAGCAGCCAAGATCTCGTGGTTTCGGGGGGAGAAAAACTGTTTTTT.

In its sample, this clonotype ranks as large. The CDR3 sequence: CASSLYLGPQHF. In nucleotides, the CDR3 is TGTGCCAGCAGCTTATATCTGGGGCCCCAGCATTTT. The chain carries TRBV7-9 and TRBJ1-5; D call uncertain. Germline V gives CDR1 SEHNR, CDR2 FQNEAQ (reference sequence). Trimming stripped 2 bases from V and 9 bases from J, with 8 bases between. This CDR3 is built from 12 residues.

The J gene is TRBJ2-1, the V gene TRBV14; the match to TRBD1 covers 8 bases. V gave up 1 base and J gave up 6 bases; unmatched junction bases: 5. Germline CDR1 and CDR2: SGHDN and FVKESK. This CDR3 region has 15 residues. The CDR3 nucleotides read TGTGCCAGCAGCCAAGGGACAGGGATGGGCAATGAGCAGTTCTTC. It codes for CASSQGTGMGNEQFF.

V usage is TRBV4-2 and J usage is TRBJ1-1; D unclear. The CDR3 is 16 amino acids. Germline loops: CDR1 LGHNA, CDR2 YNFKEQ. V was pared by 0 bases and J by 3 bases, with 14 bases between. The CDR3 DNA reads as TGTGCCAGCAGCCAAGACGGTAGTGGGATCGACACTGAAGCTTTCTTT. This codes for CASSQDGSGIDTEAFF.

A single count supports this clonotype. The V and J genes are TRBV20-1 and TRBJ1-5; 7 bases map to TRBD1. Trimming removed 6 bases from V and 4 bases from J; junction bases left unmatched: 12. Germline V gene data show CDR1 as DFQATT and CDR2 as SNEGSKA (reference sequence). There are 15 residues in the CDR3. DNA of the CDR3: TGCAGTGCCCTCCGCCCGGGACAGATAAATCAGCCCCAGCATTTT. It encodes CSALRPGQINQPQHF.

The chain carries TRBV9 and TRBJ2-7; D possibly uses TRBD1 or TRBD2 (5 bases each). The length of the CDR3 is 15 residues. Germline CDR1 reads SGDLS; CDR2 reads YYNGEE. The V end was cut by 0 bases, the J end by 0 bases, with 10 bases between. CDR3 region: CASSVGGTSSYEQYF. CDR3 in DNA: TGTGCCAGCAGCGTAGGGGGGACCAGCTCCTACGAGCAGTACTTC.

For this clonotype: This may come from a read error, since a much larger clone is one base off. This sequence joins TRBV12-3 or TRBV12-4 and TRBJ2-3; a possible D gene is TRBD1 (5 bases). The CDR3 length is 12 residues. Trimming stripped 6 bases from V and 6 bases from J, with 10 bases between. CDR3 residues: CASSHNRDTQYF. The CDR3 bases are TGTGCCAGCAGCCACAACAGGGATACGCAGTATTTT.

V and J are TRBV29-1 and TRBJ1-2; tentative D call: TRBD1 (5 bases). V lost 7 bases to trimming and J lost 4 bases, with 16 bases between them. CDR1 and CDR2 from the germline V gene are SQVTM and ANQGSEA. The CDR3 runs to 13 residues. CDR3 sequence: CSARGGLAYGYTF. The CDR3 region has the DNA TGCAGCGCTCGTGGGGGTCTTGCCTATGGCTACACCTTC.

The genes are TRBV6-1 and TRBJ1-5; D is unresolved. This CDR3 spans 14 amino acids. Germline V lookup: CDR1 MNHNS, CDR2 SASEGT. Trimming cost V 8 bases and J 6 bases, with 17 bases left between them. The CDR3, as DNA: TGTGCCAGCCATACCGGACGGCGGGCTCAGCCCCAGCATTTT. Its translation is CASHTGRRAQPQHF.